This T cell receptor (beta chain) originates from a study of cytomegalovirus exposure and HLA in healthy donors. General observations from the study: TCR beta sequences reportedly predicted the HLA-A and HLA-B alleles of most subjects accurately. Common viral pathogens seemed, in a later analysis, to connect with several of the most significant clusters. For cytomegalovirus status, the classifier reportedly gave diagnoses with high specificity and sensitivity.

Vbeta (60) and Jbeta (13) primers were used in the PCR. This table comes from immunoSEQ multiplex PCR, and its TCRdb copy is limited to in-frame clones, with some not included. The table has around 130,000 clones, roughly two thirds seen once. Points on this clone: Its specificity is unknown.

This CDR3 has 15 amino acids. V was trimmed by 4 bases and J by 5 bases, leaving 15 bases between them. In germline, CDR1 is SGDLS, CDR2 YYNGEE. Sequenced: PBMCs. The rearrangement joins TRBV9 to TRBJ2-2, with D possibly matching TRBD2 (6 bases). The TCR comes from a man aged 30-40 years in good health and CMV-seropositive. CDR3 protein: CASSPGGLPTGELFF. In DNA form, the CDR3 reads TGTGCCAGCAGCCCCGGGGGACTTCCGACCGGGGAGCTGTTTTTT.